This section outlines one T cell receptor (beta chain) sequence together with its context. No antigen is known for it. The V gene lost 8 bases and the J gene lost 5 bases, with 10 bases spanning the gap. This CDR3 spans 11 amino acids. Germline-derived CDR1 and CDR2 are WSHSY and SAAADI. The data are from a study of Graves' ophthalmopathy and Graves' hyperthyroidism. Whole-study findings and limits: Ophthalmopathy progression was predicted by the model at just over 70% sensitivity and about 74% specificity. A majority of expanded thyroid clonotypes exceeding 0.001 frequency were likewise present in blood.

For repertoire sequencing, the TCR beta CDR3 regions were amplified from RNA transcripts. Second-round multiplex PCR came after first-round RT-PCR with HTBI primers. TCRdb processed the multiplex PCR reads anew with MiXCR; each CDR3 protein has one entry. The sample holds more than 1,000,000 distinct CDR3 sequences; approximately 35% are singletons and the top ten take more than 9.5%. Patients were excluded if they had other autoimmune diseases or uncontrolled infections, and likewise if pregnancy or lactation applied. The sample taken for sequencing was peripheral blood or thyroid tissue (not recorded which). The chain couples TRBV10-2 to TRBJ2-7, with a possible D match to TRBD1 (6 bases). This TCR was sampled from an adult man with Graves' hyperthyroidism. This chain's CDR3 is CASGRTDEQYF. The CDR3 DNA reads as TGCGCCAGCGGCCGGACAGACGAGCAGTACTTC.